This T cell receptor (beta chain) stems from a study of blood T cell repertoires in COVID-19. Study-wide background: The study drew acute and convalescent COVID-19 samples from the United States, Italy and Spain. The analysed material was cDNA or gDNA that came from T cells, B-cell-depleted T cells, or PBMCs.

As handled by the study authors: Amplifying reference gene primers gave estimates of nucleated cell counts. Using immunoSEQ multiplex PCR, the repertoire was profiled, and TCRdb retains in-frame clones only, with some absent. That table furnishes V, J and clone size, whereas the DNA furnished D and trimming. The top ten clones hold 2.2% of a sample with 250,000 to 300,000 clones, 89% of them seen once. Germline CDR1 reads KGHSH; CDR2 reads LQKENI. This CDR3 is built from 14 residues. V lost 3 bases, J lost 8 bases, and 16 bases lay in between. This rearrangement joins TRBV18 to TRBJ1-2; D is unresolved. This sequence originates from a man aged 45 to 65 with acute or convalescent COVID-19. The specimen was peripheral blood. CDR3 amino acids: CASSPAELGSGYTF. For the CDR3, the DNA is TGTGCCAGCTCACCTGCCGAGTTGGGGAGCGGCTACACCTTC. Filled out from reference TRBV18 and TRBJ1-2, the complete variable domain reads NAGVMQNPRHLVRRRGQEARLRCSPMKGHSHVYWYRQLPEEGLKFMVYLQKENIIDESGMPKERFSAEFPKEGPSILRIQQVVRGDSAAYFCASSPAELGSGYTFGSGTRLTVV.